This TCR beta chain appears in the sequencing data of a study of blood T cell repertoires in COVID-19. Across the whole study: Researchers got acute and convalescent COVID-19 samples from the United States, Italy and Spain.

Produced via immunoSEQ multiplex PCR; TCRdb's table is partial and in-frame only. The sample comprises around 16,000 clones, 70% to 90% of which are singletons, and roughly 30% rests with the top ten. This CDR3 contains 15 residues. The germline gives CDR1 SGHKS, CDR2 YYEKEE (reference sequence). Unmatched junction bases numbered 6, after V lost 1 base and J lost 5 bases. The TCR was taken from a man aged 70 or older in a cohort sampled during active COVID-19. Sequencing used peripheral blood. This chain connects TRBV5-5 to TRBJ2-1, with 7 nucleotides matching TRBD2. CDR3 residues: CASSLRPSGDNEQFF. The CDR3 region has the DNA TGTGCCAGCAGCTTGAGGCCTAGCGGCGACAATGAGCAGTTCTTC.